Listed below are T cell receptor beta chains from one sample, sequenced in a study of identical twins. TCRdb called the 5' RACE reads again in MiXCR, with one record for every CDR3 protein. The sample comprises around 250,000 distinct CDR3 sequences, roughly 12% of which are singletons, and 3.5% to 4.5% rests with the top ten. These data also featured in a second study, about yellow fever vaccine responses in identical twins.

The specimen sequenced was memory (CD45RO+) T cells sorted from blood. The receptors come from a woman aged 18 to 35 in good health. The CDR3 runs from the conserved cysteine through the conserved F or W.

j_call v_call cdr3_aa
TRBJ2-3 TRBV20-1 CSASRGTDTQYF
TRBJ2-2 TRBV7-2 CASSPGLANTGELFF
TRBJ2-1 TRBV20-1 CSARDYRGVNEQFF
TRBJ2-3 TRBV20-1 CSARDPLGGTNTDTQYF
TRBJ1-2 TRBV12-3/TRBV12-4 CASSLVPNTRDGYTF
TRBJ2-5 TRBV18 CASSPPGETQYF
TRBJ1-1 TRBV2 CASSEARPLPAHTEAFF
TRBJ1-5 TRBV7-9 CASSSTGTGAPQHF
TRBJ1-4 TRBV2 CASSNQGTTNEKLFF
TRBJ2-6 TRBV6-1 CASGQGFLGANVLTF
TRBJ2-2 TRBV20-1 CSDRTGPSSNTGELFF
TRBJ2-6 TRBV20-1 CSAETGAPSGANVLTF
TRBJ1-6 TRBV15 CATSRVAGAPLHF
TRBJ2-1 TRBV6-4 CASSRSGKGNEQFF
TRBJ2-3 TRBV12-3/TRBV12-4 CASSGRRDSFTDTQYF
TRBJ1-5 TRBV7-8 CASSGGTGREQPQHF
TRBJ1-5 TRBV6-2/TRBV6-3 CASRGTGGAGNQPQHF
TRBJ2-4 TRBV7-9 CASSPQVSKNIQYF
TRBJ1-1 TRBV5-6 CASRETGRGGTEAFF
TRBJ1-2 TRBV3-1 CASSLSGVFGYTF
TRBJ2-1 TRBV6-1 CASSERHKDNEQFF
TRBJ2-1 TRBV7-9 CASSPRSGQGSNEQFF
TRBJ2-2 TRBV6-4 CASSEHNTGELFF
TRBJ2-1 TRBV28 CASSYPGLFEQFF
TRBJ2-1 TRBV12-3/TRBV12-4 CASSLAPGDWVYNEQFF
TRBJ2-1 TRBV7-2 CASSLGGGRAYNEQFF
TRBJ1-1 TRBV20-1 CSASTGGGTEAFF
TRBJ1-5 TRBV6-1 CASSANQPQHF
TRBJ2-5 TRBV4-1 CASSQNGGRAETQYF
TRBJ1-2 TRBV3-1 CASSQDPTGVGYGYTF
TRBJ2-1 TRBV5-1 CASSYSTMEQFF
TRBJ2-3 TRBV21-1 CASSNSGEPRTDTQYF
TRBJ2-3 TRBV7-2 CASSDRVRTQYF
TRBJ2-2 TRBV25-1 CASSGTGGKNWLFF
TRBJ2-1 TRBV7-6 CASSYDKGEPFF
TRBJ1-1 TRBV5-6 CASSPLSPEGTEAFF
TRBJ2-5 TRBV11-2 CASSPTASSTLGTQYF